Below are 32 T cell receptor beta chains sequenced from a single sample in a study of blood T cell repertoires in COVID-19. The assay was immunoSEQ multiplex PCR, and TCRdb's table has in-frame clones only and misses some. The top ten clones hold approximately 8% of a sample with 150,000 to 200,000 clones, around three quarters of them seen once. Specimen: peripheral blood. The source is a man aged 60 to 69 with acute or convalescent COVID-19.

The V call is TRBV7-9, the J call TRBJ1-3; D is unresolved. Trimming stripped 5 bases from V and 0 bases from J, with 11 bases between. The CDR3 contains 15 residues. In germline, CDR1 is SEHNR, CDR2 FQNEAQ (reference sequence). This CDR3 reads CASSHPVFSGNTIYF. In DNA form, the CDR3 reads TGTGCCAGCAGCCACCCGGTATTCTCTGGAAACACCATATATTTT.

This chain links TRBV25-1 with TRBJ2-2; 7 bases align to TRBD2. The ends lost 4 bases at V and 6 bases at J; junction bases unmatched: 11. The CDR3 is 16 residues long. Per germline, CDR1 MGHDK and CDR2 SYGVNS. The CDR3 reads CASSGGMGRGAGELFF. CDR3 nucleotide sequence: TGTGCCAGCAGTGGAGGTATGGGGAGGGGAGCCGGGGAGCTGTTTTTT.

J is TRBJ2-3 and V is TRBV6-7; 11 nucleotides match TRBD2. TRBV6-7 is designated an ORF whose function remains uncertain. This CDR3 has 16 amino acids. V trimming: 6 bases; J trimming: 3 bases; junction bases outside the gene matches: 8. CDR3 sequence reads: CASRSLAGGRTDTQYF. In DNA form, the CDR3 reads TGTGCCAGCAGGTCCTTAGCGGGGGGGCGGACAGATACGCAGTATTTT.

J is TRBJ1-5 and V is TRBV7-9; D uncertain. Trimming removed 5 bases at V and 6 bases at J, with 14 bases between. Germline-derived CDR1 and CDR2 are SEHNR and FQNEAQ (reference sequence). CDR3 length equals 14 residues. In DNA form, the CDR3 reads TGTGCCAGCAGCCTAGGAGGAGGGTTTCAGCCCCAGCATTTT. It translates to CASSLGGGFQPQHF.

V gene TRBV28 combines with J gene TRBJ1-2, with D tentatively TRBD1 (5 bases). The V end was cut by 8 bases, the J end by 0 bases, with 22 bases between. Per the germline V gene, CDR1 is MDHEN and CDR2 is SYDVKM. The CDR3 extends over 17 amino acids. The CDR3, as DNA: TGTGCCAGCGGATTAACGCTTGACAGTTCTTCTAACTATGGCTACACCTTC. Its protein product is CASGLTLDSSSNYGYTF.

This chain links TRBV28 with TRBJ2-2; 8 bases align to TRBD2. The CDR3 has 16 residues. Trimming removed 10 bases from V and 2 bases from J; junction bases left unmatched: 12. Germline CDR1 is MDHEN and CDR2 is SYDVKM. CDR3 sequence: CAIPREGRGNTGELFF. The CDR3 DNA follows: TGTGCCATCCCCCGGGAGGGCAGGGGTAACACCGGGGAGCTGTTTTTT.

The V gene is TRBV19, the J gene TRBJ1-3, with D possibly being TRBD1 (5 bases). The V end lost 3 bases, the J end lost 5 bases, and 14 bases lay between the germline ends. Germline V gives CDR1 LNHDA, CDR2 SQIVND (reference sequence). The CDR3 covers 15 residues. As DNA, the CDR3 is TGTGCCAGTAGTATTGGGGGGACTGGGAGAAACACCATATATTTT. It encodes CASSIGGTGRNTIYF.

The chain has TRBV6-1 and TRBJ2-5; 10 bases are a match to TRBD2. This CDR3 region has 16 residues. Germline V CDR1 and CDR2: MNHNS, SASEGT. The V segment lost 2 bases and the J segment 5 bases; nucleotides outside the gene matches: 8. The CDR3 reads CASSELSGGAGETQYF. The CDR3 DNA sequence: TGTGCCAGCAGTGAACTGAGCGGGGGGGCCGGTGAGACCCAGTACTTC.

The rearrangement uses TRBV3-1 (or the pseudogene TRBV3-2) and TRBJ1-2, with D unclear. CDR1 is LGHDT, CDR2 YNNKEL, per germline (reference sequence). Trimming pared 4 bases from V and 5 bases from J, leaving 17 bases between. The length of the CDR3 is 15 residues. CDR3 nucleotides: TGTGCCAGCAGCCCCACTTGGCGGGGAGAGTATGGCTACACCTTC. Translated, it gives CASSPTWRGEYGYTF.

V usage is TRBV3-1 (or the pseudogene TRBV3-2) and J usage is TRBJ2-1, with D possibly being TRBD2 (7 bases). CDR1 is LGHDT and CDR2 is YNNKEL in the germline V gene (reference sequence). The CDR3 spans 15 residues. V lost 4 bases and J 4 bases, leaving 14 bases between the germline ends. CDR3 region: CASSLSGGPYNEQFF. In DNA form, the CDR3 reads TGTGCCAGCAGCCTTTCGGGGGGCCCGTACAATGAGCAGTTCTTC.

This clone was observed once. V usage is TRBV11-2 and J usage is TRBJ2-5, with 7 bases fitting TRBD1. The CDR3 is 15 residues long. CDR1 and CDR2 (germline): SGHAT, FQNNGV. Losses at the gene ends were 6 bases for V and 4 bases for J; bases not matched to a gene: 11. In nucleotides, the CDR3 is TGTGCCAGCAGTTCCGGGGACAGCTGGTTAGAGACCCAGTACTTC. Translated: CASSSGDSWLETQYF.

V is TRBV24-1 and J is TRBJ1-2; 9 bases are a match to TRBD1. The germline V gene has CDR1 KGHDR and CDR2 SFDVKD. Trimming at V came to 2 bases and at J to 8 bases, leaving 8 bases not matched to a gene. The CDR3 is 15 residues long. CDR3 bases: TGTGCCACCAGTGATTCCGTTGACAGGGGGTACGGCTACACCTTC. Translation gives CATSDSVDRGYGYTF.

This rearrangement joins TRBV2 to TRBJ1-1; 8 bases agree with TRBD1. Germline V gene data show CDR1 as SNHLY and CDR2 as FYNNEI. CDR3 length: 14 amino acids. With 5 bases clipped from V and 4 bases from J, the junction kept 6 bases outside the gene matches. Here the CDR3 reads CASSSDRVATEAFF. Here the CDR3 DNA reads TGTGCCAGCAGTTCGGACAGGGTTGCCACTGAAGCTTTCTTT.

The sample holds one count of this clone. The chain employs TRBV7-2 and TRBJ2-7; the match to TRBD1 covers 7 bases. V trimming: 5 bases; J trimming: 0 bases; junction bases outside the gene matches: 7. The CDR3 contains 15 residues. The germline gives CDR1 SGHTA, CDR2 FQGNSA. The CDR3 nucleotides read TGTGCCAGCAGCGTAGACAGGGTTAGCTCCTACGAGCAGTACTTC. Its translation is CASSVDRVSSYEQYF.

This clone was detected only once. The chain employs TRBV6-2 or TRBV6-3 and TRBJ2-5, with TRBD1 as a possible D gene (6 bases). The germline V gene encodes CDR1 MNHEY and CDR2 SVGEGT. CDR3 length: 18 residues. Trimming took 0 bases from V and 5 from J, leaving 22 bases between them. CDR3 DNA: TGTGCCAGCAGTTACTCCGTGGGGGCAGAAGTTGAAGAGGAGACCCAGTACTTC. Residues: CASSYSVGAEVEEETQYF.

The chain joins TRBV15 to TRBJ2-5; 8 bases fit TRBD1. The CDR3 spans 14 residues. J lost 2 bases, V lost 5 bases, and 4 bases had no gene match. Germline V gene sequence: CDR1 LNHNV, CDR2 YYDKDF (reference sequence). The CDR3 protein is CATSRGQGQETQYF. In nucleotides, the CDR3 is TGTGCCACCAGCCGAGGACAGGGACAAGAGACCCAGTACTTC.

The V gene is TRBV27, the J gene TRBJ1-2; 11 positions agree with TRBD1. CDR3 size: 14 residues. The V segment lost 4 bases and the J segment 8 bases; nucleotides outside the gene matches: 6. Germline CDR1 and CDR2: MNHEY and SMNVEV (reference sequence). In DNA, the CDR3 is TGTGCCAGCAGTTCGTCCGGGACAGGGGGAGGCTACACCTTC. Its translation: CASSSSGTGGGYTF.

This chain links TRBV7-7 with TRBJ1-2; perhaps TRBD1 as D (5 bases). Trimming cost V 5 bases and J 1 base, with 14 bases left between them. From germline, CDR1 is SSHAT and CDR2 FNYEAQ (reference sequence). The CDR3 consists of 15 residues. The CDR3 DNA reads as TGTGCCAGCAGCCCCCGACAGTACCTTAACTATGGCTACACCTTC. Amino acid sequence: CASSPRQYLNYGYTF.

Only one count was recorded for this clone. This chain joins TRBV29-1 and TRBJ1-2, with D perhaps TRBD1 (6 bases). Trimming removed 6 bases at V and 8 bases at J, with 22 bases between. Germline V CDR1 and CDR2: SQVTM, ANQGSEA. The CDR3 runs 14 residues. The CDR3 loop is CSVQQQGSGEGYTF. The DNA for the CDR3 is TGCAGCGTCCAGCAACAGGGATCAGGTGAAGGCTACACCTTC.

This clone occurred once. The chain links TRBV7-2 to TRBJ2-2, with TRBD2 matching over 9 bases. CDR1 and CDR2 from the germline V gene are SGHTA and FQGNSA. This CDR3 is 15 amino acids long. Trimming removed 1 base from V and 5 bases from J; junction bases left unmatched: 2. The CDR3 protein is CASSLGLAETGELFF. CDR3 in DNA: TGTGCCAGCAGCTTAGGACTAGCGGAAACCGGGGAGCTGTTTTTT.

This clone was counted between two and nine times. The chain couples TRBV6-5 to TRBJ1-1; 7 bases are a match to TRBD1. Germline V gene sequence: CDR1 MNHEY, CDR2 SVGAGI. The CDR3 sequence is 13 residues long. Unmatched junction bases numbered 5, after V lost 7 bases and J lost 3 bases. The CDR3 protein is CASIRQGYTEAFF. The CDR3 nucleotides are TGTGCCAGCATCCGACAGGGTTACACTGAAGCTTTCTTT.

The chain has TRBV13 and TRBJ2-1; TRBD1 matches at 10 bases. The J segment lost 5 bases and the V segment lost 3 bases, leaving 4 bases of the junction unmatched. This CDR3 contains 15 residues. Germline V CDR1 and CDR2: PRHDT, FYEKMQ (reference sequence). DNA of the CDR3: TGTGCCAGCAGCTTCCGGGACAGGGGCGACAATGAGCAGTTCTTC. It yields the protein CASSFRDRGDNEQFF.

V usage is TRBV23-1 and J usage is TRBJ2-7, with a tentative D call TRBD2 (5 bases). TRBV23-1 is designated an ORF whose function remains uncertain. V gave up 0 bases and J gave up 2 bases, with 11 bases separating them. This CDR3 comprises 15 residues. For the CDR3, the DNA is TGCGCCAGCAGTCAATCGGCGGGCGGCACCTACGAGCAGTACTTC. It yields the protein CASSQSAGGTYEQYF.

The chain recombines TRBV7-3 with TRBJ1-2, with D unresolved. V was clipped by 2 bases and J by 5 bases, with 12 bases between them. CDR3 size: 14 residues. Germline CDR1 and CDR2: SGHTA and FQGTGA. The CDR3 spells CASSLEGGGYGYTF. The CDR3 coding sequence is TGTGCCAGCAGCTTAGAGGGCGGAGGGTATGGCTACACCTTC.

The chain is built from TRBV30 and TRBJ1-1; TRBD1 is a possible D gene (5 bases). This CDR3 region has 13 residues. Per the germline V gene, CDR1 is GTSNPN and CDR2 is SVGIG (reference sequence). Trimming left V 1 base short and J 2 bases short, with 8 bases between. The CDR3 DNA reads TGTGCCTGGAGTGAGACAGCAAACACTGAAGCTTTCTTT. It codes for CAWSETANTEAFF.

V is TRBV7-2 and J is TRBJ2-1, with 8 bases lining up with TRBD2. From germline, CDR1 is SGHTA and CDR2 FQGNSA. Losses at the gene ends were 2 bases for V and 5 bases for J; bases not matched to a gene: 5. This CDR3 comprises 15 residues. CDR3 loop: CASSLMAGGHNEQFF. CDR3 sequence (DNA): TGTGCCAGCAGCTTAATGGCGGGGGGACACAATGAGCAGTTCTTC.

In its sample, this clone was seen a few times. The V call is TRBV19, the J call TRBJ1-6, with D possibly matching TRBD1 (6 bases). Trimming took 5 bases from V and 9 from J, leaving 11 bases between them. The germline V gene has CDR1 LNHDA and CDR2 SQIVND (reference sequence). This CDR3 is built from 13 residues. Here the CDR3 DNA reads TGTGCCAGTAGTTCCCAGGGGACTTCACCCCTCCACTTT. Amino acids: CASSSQGTSPLHF. Using reference TRBV19 and TRBJ1-6 for the parts outside the CDR3, the full variable domain is DGGITQSPKYLFRKEGQNVTLSCEQNLNHDAMYWYRQDPGQGLRLIYYSQIVNDFQKGDIAEGYSVSREKKESFPLTVTSAQKNPTAFYLCASSSQGTSPLHFGNGTRLTVT.

V usage is TRBV11-2 and J usage is TRBJ2-7, with TRBD1 identical over 8 bases. J was trimmed by 7 bases and V by 3 bases; bases with no gene match: 8. This CDR3 contains 14 residues. CDR1 and CDR2 (germline): SGHAT, FQNNGV. Here the CDR3 DNA reads TGTGCCAGCAGCTTCGGACAGGGCGAGGGGGAGCAGTACTTC. Encoded protein: CASSFGQGEGEQYF.

The chain couples TRBV6-5 to TRBJ2-2, with a possible D match to TRBD1 (6 bases). The V gene lost 8 bases and the J gene lost 7 bases, with 17 bases spanning the gap. This CDR3 region has 14 residues. The germline V gene has CDR1 MNHEY and CDR2 SVGAGI. CDR3 DNA sequence: TGTGCCAGCCGGGAACAGGGTAATATCGGGGAGCTGTTTTTT. Amino acid sequence: CASREQGNIGELFF.

The genes are TRBV29-1 and TRBJ2-1; TRBD2 matches at 9 bases. Germline trimming cut 1 base from V and 5 bases from J; bases unmatched to any gene: 9. This CDR3 is built from 16 residues. Germline CDR1 reads SQVTM; CDR2 reads ANQGSEA. CDR3 bases: TGCAGCGTTGAAGGGGGGCTAGCGGGGATCAACAATGAGCAGTTCTTC. Amino acids: CSVEGGLAGINNEQFF.

The rearrangement uses TRBV28 and TRBJ1-1, with a weak D call TRBD1 (6 bases). The germline gives CDR1 MDHEN, CDR2 SYDVKM. The CDR3 consists of 14 residues. V lost 4 bases to trimming and J lost 1 base, with 10 bases between them. Written as DNA, the CDR3 is TGTGCCAGCAGTTATGGCAGGGGGAACACTGAAGCTTTCTTT. As protein: CASSYGRGNTEAFF.

This clone showed up just once. CDR3: CSAGRAGVADTQYF. Written as DNA, the CDR3 is TGCAGCGCGGGCAGGGCAGGGGTTGCTGATACGCAGTATTTT. The gene calls are TRBV29-1 and TRBJ2-3; a possible D gene is TRBD1 (6 bases). The CDR3 length is 14 residues. The germline gives CDR1 SQVTM, CDR2 ANQGSEA. Trimming left V 7 bases short and J 6 bases short, with 20 bases between.